This T cell receptor beta chain was observed in a study of OX40 agonist ivuxolimab in advanced cancers. Study information: Melanoma, hepatocellular carcinoma, head and neck or renal cell cancer occurred in dose-escalation patients.

A note on this clone: Antigen unknown.

Study findings and constraints: Partial responders receiving 0.1-3.0 mg/kg showed among the lowest clonal expansion. Some nonresponders also had low normalized T-cell clonal expansion.

Per the germline V gene, CDR1 is SEHNR and CDR2 is FQNEAQ (reference sequence). Trimming stripped 1 base from V and 9 bases from J, with 19 bases between. The CDR3 contains 15 residues. The table came from immunoSEQ multiplex PCR; TCRdb's copy has only in-frame clones and leaves some out. The table records approximately 60,000 clones, about four fifths of them present only once. The starting material was CD4+ or CD8+ T cells sorted from blood, obtained in a trial of the OX40 agonist ivuxolimab. This chain joins TRBV7-9 and TRBJ2-7; possible D gene TRBD1, 6 bases. The sequence derives from an adult with an advanced solid tumor such as melanoma, head and neck, liver or kidney cancer. CDR3 amino acids: CASSLEGFQGTWQYF. The CDR3 bases are TGTGCCAGCAGCTTAGAGGGGTTCCAGGGGACATGGCAGTACTTC. Drawing the rest from reference TRBV7-9 and TRBJ2-7, the complete variable domain is DTGVSQNPRHKITKRGQNVTFRCDPISEHNRLYWYRQTLGQGPEFLTYFQNEAQLEKSRLLSDRFSAERPKGSFSTLEIQRTEQGDSAMYLCASSLEGFQGTWQYFGPGTRLTVT.